The 9 T cell receptor beta chains below come from one sample, sequenced in a study of CDR3 diversity in severe acne. TCRdb re-called the PCR reads through MiXCR, storing one row per CDR3 protein. Of some 90,000 distinct CDR3 sequences in the sample, about 50% were seen once. Sample: blood. The source of these receptors is a male donor in good health, serving as a control.

In regard to this clonotype: A read error may account for a junction end that differs from germline. V is TRBV30 and J is TRBJ2-5; the D is unclear. The V gene's germline CDR1 is GTSNPN and CDR2 SVGIG (reference sequence). This CDR3 is 13 amino acids long. CDR3 loop: CAWSYVELETQCF. In nucleotides, the CDR3 is TGTGCCTGGAGTTATGTAGAATTAGAGACCCAGTGCTTC.

A word on this clonotype: This is likely a read error, given that the CDR3 carries no conserved phenylalanine or tryptophan at its end. Because the CDR3's place on the DNA is in doubt, the DNA is left out and the CDR3 is given as listed by TCRdb. The chain recombines TRBV7-2 with TRBJ1-4; TRBD1 is taken as the D call from the table, unchecked against the DNA. The CDR3 is 15 residues long, counting both termini. Germline lookup yields CDR1 SGHTA and CDR2 FQGNSA. CDR3 region: CASSQDRGTEAFFGQ.

There are many counts of this clonotype. This chain links TRBV6-5 with TRBJ2-3; 10 bases line up with TRBD2. Germline V CDR1 and CDR2: MNHEY, SVGAGI. The CDR3 is made up of 15 amino acids. With V trimmed by 8 bases and J by 6 bases, 11 bases remained unmatched. This CDR3 is CASAASGSHGDTQYF. The CDR3 DNA reads as TGTGCCAGCGCGGCTAGCGGGAGTCACGGGGATACGCAGTATTTT.

This clonotype has more than one count but fewer than ten. The rearrangement joins TRBV7-9 to TRBJ2-6; 8 bases are shared with TRBD2. Germline CDR1 and CDR2: SEHNR and FQNEAQ (reference sequence). J was trimmed by 0 bases and V by 6 bases; bases with no gene match: 4. This CDR3 is built from 16 residues. The CDR3 coding sequence is TGTGCCAGCAGGAGCGGGGGTACCTCTGGGGCCAACGTCCTGACTTTC. It specifies CASRSGGTSGANVLTF.

The V gene is TRBV7-9, the J gene TRBJ1-2, with D tentatively TRBD1 (5 bases). There are 13 residues in the CDR3. Germline V gene data show CDR1 as SEHNR and CDR2 as FQNEAQ (reference sequence). Trimming took 7 bases from V and 5 from J, leaving 14 bases between them. Here the CDR3 reads CASTRWQGYGYTF. CDR3 nucleotides: TGTGCCAGCACGCGGTGGCAGGGTTATGGCTACACCTTC. Based on the CDR3 plus reference TRBV7-9 and TRBJ1-2, the full variable domain is DTGVSQNPRHKITKRGQNVTFRCDPISEHNRLYWYRQTLGQGPEFLTYFQNEAQLEKSRLLSDRFSAERPKGSFSTLEIQRTEQGDSAMYLCASTRWQGYGYTFGSGTRLTVV.

Only a few counts were recorded for this clonotype. The rearrangement uses TRBV5-1 and TRBJ1-1; D remains unclear. The CDR3 is 16 residues long. Trimming removed 1 base from V and 4 bases from J, with 17 bases in between. Germline CDR1 and CDR2: SGHRS and YFSETQ. The CDR3 nucleotides are TGCGCCAGCAGCTTGCCCCTTCCGGGAGAGATCACTGAAGCTTTCTTT. Translated, it gives CASSLPLPGEITEAFF.

In regard to this clonotype: The junction differs from germline at one of its ends, possibly a read error. The chain carries TRBV7-9 and TRBJ1-3; possible D gene TRBD1, 6 bases. This CDR3 comprises 17 residues. Germline values: CDR1 SEHNR, CDR2 FQNEAQ (reference sequence). The CDR3 coding sequence is TGTGCCAGCAGCTCGACCGGGACACGTTCCTCTGGAAGCACCATATATTTT. Its protein product is CASSSTGTRSSGSTIYF.

This clonotype was recorded many times. Here the CDR3 reads CASSPGTIAEQYF. The CDR3 bases are TGTGCCAGCAGCCCCGGGACTATTGCCGAGCAGTACTTC. The chain combines TRBV11-2 with TRBJ2-7, with 7 nucleotides matching TRBD2. The CDR3 has 13 residues. Germline CDR1 reads SGHAT; CDR2 reads FQNNGV. V was clipped by 5 bases and J by 6 bases; unmatched bases: 7.

This clonotype is classed as medium-sized. This CDR3 is CASSEARGVADTQYF. CDR3 sequence (DNA): TGTGCCAGCAGTGAGGCCAGAGGGGTGGCAGATACGCAGTATTTT. This chain connects TRBV25-1 to TRBJ2-3; possibly TRBD1 or TRBD2 for D (5 bases each). The CDR3 spans 15 residues. Per the germline V gene, CDR1 is MGHDK and CDR2 is SYGVNS. Trimming pared 3 bases from V and 4 bases from J, leaving 14 bases between.